The 5 T cell receptor beta chains in this list originate from one sample, sequenced in a study of CD8+CD57+ T cells in acquired aplastic anemia. Genomic DNA was employed as the template in profiling TCR beta VDJ and CDR3. TCRdb reprocessed the reads via MiXCR and lists one record per CDR3 protein. This table holds hundreds of thousands of distinct CDR3 sequences, 55% to 75% found once. The source material was sorted CD4+, CD8+, or CD8+CD57+ T cells (not recorded which) from PBMCs. These receptors came from a human donor in good health, serving as a control.

This clonotype appeared a few times. This chain connects TRBV29-1 to TRBJ2-6; D gene ambiguous. V lost 5 bases to trimming and J lost 0 bases, with 5 bases between them. Germline V lookup: CDR1 SQVTM, CDR2 ANQGSEA. The CDR3 loop spans 13 amino acids. CDR3 protein: CSVFPSGANVLTF. The CDR3 DNA reads as TGCAGCGTTTTCCCCTCTGGGGCCAACGTCCTGACTTTC.

The chain couples TRBV7-2 to TRBJ2-3, with 14 bases aligning to TRBD2. V gave up 2 bases and J gave up 4 bases; unmatched junction bases: 5. The CDR3 runs 17 residues. CDR1 is SGHTA and CDR2 is FQGNSA in the germline V gene. The chain's CDR3 is CASSLPGTSGGADTQYF. For the CDR3, the DNA is TGTGCCAGCAGCTTACCCGGGACTAGCGGGGGCGCAGATACGCAGTATTTT. The full variable domain, rest sourced from reference TRBV7-2 and TRBJ2-3, is GAGVSQSPSNKVTEKGKDVELRCDPISGHTALYWYRQSLGQGLEFLIYFQGNSAPDKSGLPSDRFSAERTGGSVSTLTIQRTQQEDSAVYLCASSLPGTSGGADTQYFGPGTRLTVL.

V and J are TRBV11-2 and TRBJ2-5; TRBD2 agrees at 11 bases. V shed 6 bases and J 2 bases; nucleotides not matched to a gene: 11. CDR1 is SGHAT, CDR2 FQNNGV, per germline. The length of the CDR3 is 17 residues. DNA for the CDR3: TGTGCCAGCAGTTTTCACCTAGCGGGGGGTTATCAAGAGACCCAGTACTTC. It encodes CASSFHLAGGYQETQYF.

The chain links TRBV20-1 to TRBJ2-7, with TRBD1 identical over 7 bases. This CDR3 has 14 residues. The V gene's germline CDR1 is DFQATT and CDR2 SNEGSKA (reference sequence). Trimming removed 6 bases from V and 5 bases from J; junction bases left unmatched: 13. Here the CDR3 reads CSAQPQGIYDEQYF. CDR3 nucleotides: TGCAGTGCCCAACCACAGGGGATCTACGACGAGCAGTACTTC.

The chain has TRBV11-2 and TRBJ2-1, with D possibly matching TRBD2 (5 bases). Trimming removed 5 bases at V and 2 bases at J, with 13 bases between. Germline CDR1 and CDR2: SGHAT and FQNNGV. The CDR3 runs to 15 residues. The CDR3 sequence: CASSLEAGPYNEQFF. The CDR3 nucleotides are TGTGCCAGCAGCCTGGAGGCCGGACCCTACAATGAGCAGTTCTTC.